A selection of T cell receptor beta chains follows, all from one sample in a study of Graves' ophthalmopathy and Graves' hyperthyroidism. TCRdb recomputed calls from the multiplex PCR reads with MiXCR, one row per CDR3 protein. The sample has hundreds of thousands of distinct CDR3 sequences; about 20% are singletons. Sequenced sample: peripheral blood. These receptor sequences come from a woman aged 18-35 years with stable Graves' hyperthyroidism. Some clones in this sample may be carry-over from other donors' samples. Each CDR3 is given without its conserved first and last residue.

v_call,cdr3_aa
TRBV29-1,GGTRDRYGYT
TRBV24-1,ATSDVTGTMGGYT
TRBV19,ASSWTDREGQPQH
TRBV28,ASSQPPGPQPQH
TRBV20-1,SATQDQETQY
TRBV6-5,ASSSQKGGVSYEQY
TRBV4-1,ASSQDVPGSSGNTIY
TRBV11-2,ASSRDSPYEQY
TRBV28,ASRSGTNQETQY
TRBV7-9,ASSKTMGPETQY
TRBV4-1,ASSPEYGTSGARVGEQY
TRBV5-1,ASGPTGGQNYGYT
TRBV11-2,ASSLVLQQTYEQY
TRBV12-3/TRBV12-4,ASSLQRTNYGYT
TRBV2,ASGPRTGGYQPQH
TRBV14,ASSQDNRGWTEAF
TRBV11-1,AISFQGSNYGYT
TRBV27,ASSFLGRGVAGELF
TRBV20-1,SAMWQLNTEAF
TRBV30,AWSPGTSNYGYT
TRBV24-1,ATSDPTGGLGYT
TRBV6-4,ASSYRFDGTYEQY
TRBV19,ASSIDQRGTEAF
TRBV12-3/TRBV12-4,ASSSGLALSSGANVLT
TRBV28,ASRVNSGMNTEAF
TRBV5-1,ASSLGGGSSYNSPLH
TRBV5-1,ASSSGLAGSETQY
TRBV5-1,ASSLGQGARQETQY
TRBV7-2,ASSLVLHGDTQY
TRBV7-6,DSSFPAGGYEQY
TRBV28,ASSSDSSYEQY
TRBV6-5,ASSYSPGLETQY
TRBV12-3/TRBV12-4,ASSLTGSNTEAF
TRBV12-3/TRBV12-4,ASSLGDRSKGSYEQY
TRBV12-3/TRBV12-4,ASTHPGTNANTGELF
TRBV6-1,ASSERQGWNTEAF
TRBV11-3,ASSLSGGPIKYYEQY